Sequencing of this T cell receptor beta chain was carried out in a study of blood T cell repertoires in COVID-19. Across the whole study: PBMCs, B-cell-depleted T cells, or T cells were the source of the cDNA or gDNA that made up the material.

Participant-reported clinical history was the basis for cohort assignment. Cohort 3 donors counted as recovered after two negative PCRs, clearance, or resolved symptoms. Assay used: immunoSEQ multiplex PCR; TCRdb lists only in-frame clones, some missing. The table lists approximately 170,000 clones, 84% of them singletons. This clonotype was obtained from a woman in her forties or fifties who had recovered from COVID-19. Sample: PBMCs or T cells enriched from blood (not recorded which).

In DNA form, the CDR3 reads TGTGCCAGCTCACTGACTTCACCGACAGGGAAAACCGGGGAGCTGTTTTTT. Encoded protein: CASSLTSPTGKTGELFF. The V call is TRBV18, the J call TRBJ2-2; TRBD1 agrees at 7 bases. V lost 4 bases and J lost 5; bases outside the gene matches: 13. Looked up from germline, CDR1 is KGHSH and CDR2 is LQKENI. CDR3 length: 17 amino acids.